Following are 3 T cell receptor beta chains from one sample sequenced in a study of shared clonotypes between healthy human individuals. TCRdb keeps only in-frame clones here, not all; method: immunoSEQ multiplex PCR. Here the sample spans some 1,100,000 clones, 70% to 80% being singletons. Sequenced: memory CD4+ T cells from PBMCs. Subset reported: CD45RA-negative fraction. The receptors were gathered from a young man in good health. Some clones in this sample may be carry-over from other donors' samples.

A word on this clone: Other nucleotide sequences in the sample specify the same CDR3. This chain links TRBV27 with TRBJ1-2, with D possibly matching TRBD1 (6 bases). The CDR3 loop spans 14 amino acids. Germline V gene data show CDR1 as MNHEY and CDR2 as SMNVEV (reference sequence). Trimming cost V 0 bases and J 8 bases, with 13 bases left between them. In DNA, the CDR3 is TGTGCCAGCAGTTTATCGGGGGCCTTGTACGGCTACACCTTC. It yields the protein CASSLSGALYGYTF.

This clone came up once. The genes are TRBV28 and TRBJ1-5, with a possible D match to TRBD1 (5 bases). The V and J ends lost 6 bases and 2 bases respectively, with 5 bases between them. This CDR3 is 12 amino acids long. The V gene's germline CDR1 is MDHEN and CDR2 SYDVKM. The CDR3 loop is CASSRGNQPQHF. CDR3 bases: TGTGCCAGCAGCAGGGGCAATCAGCCCCAGCATTTT.

Regarding this clone: Other DNA variants within this sample encode the same CDR3. J is TRBJ2-3 and V is TRBV7-9, with 10 bases matching TRBD2. The V gene's germline CDR1 is SEHNR and CDR2 FQNEAQ (reference sequence). The CDR3 contains 16 residues. V was pared by 2 bases and J by 5 bases, with 7 bases of the junction left unmatched. CDR3 region: CASSLSSGRGIDTQYF. CDR3 sequence (DNA): TGTGCCAGCAGCTTATCGAGCGGGAGGGGGATAGATACGCAGTATTTT.